The T cell receptor beta chain under discussion was sequenced for a study of response to subunit inactivated influenza vaccine. The sample holds a few counts of this clonotype. TCRdb itself ran the RT-PCR reads through MiXCR, one entry per CDR3 protein. The table shows roughly 700,000 distinct CDR3 sequences, with about 15% occurring only once. The CDR3 extends over 16 amino acids. Trimming removed 1 base at V and 0 bases at J, with 11 bases between. Germline-derived CDR1 and CDR2 are LNHNV and YYDKDF (reference sequence). Sequenced material: PBMCs from blood, taken less than 15 days before vaccination. This receptor was taken from a man aged 45-65 years who received an inactivated influenza vaccine. The rearrangement links TRBV15 to TRBJ2-3; D unresolved. Here the CDR3 reads CATSRGGLHSTDTQYF. DNA for the CDR3: TGTGCCACCAGCAGAGGCGGCCTCCACAGCACAGATACGCAGTATTTT.